One sample yielded the 6 T cell receptor beta chains listed below, sequenced in a study of blood T cell repertoires in COVID-19. Data came from immunoSEQ multiplex PCR; TCRdb stores just in-frame clones and leaves some out. This table holds about 220,000 clones, about 88% found once. Input material: peripheral blood. All receptors come from a man aged 40-49 years with acute or convalescent COVID-19.

The chain is built from TRBV25-1 and TRBJ2-3; perhaps TRBD2 as D (6 bases). Germline loops: CDR1 MGHDK, CDR2 SYGVNS. The CDR3 covers 12 residues. The V end was cut by 6 bases, the J end by 6 bases, with 10 bases between. The CDR3: CASSPAGDTQYF. The CDR3 coding sequence is TGTGCCAGCAGCCCGGCGGGGGATACGCAGTATTTT. The complete variable domain, with remaining parts taken from reference TRBV25-1 and TRBJ2-3, reads EADIYQTPRYLVIGTGKKITLECSQTMGHDKMYWYQQDPGMELHLIHYSYGVNSTEKGDLSSESTVSRIRTEHFPLTLESARPSHTSQYLCASSPAGDTQYFGPGTRLTVL.

The chain combines TRBV19 with TRBJ1-1, with D tentatively TRBD1 (5 bases). Trimming removed 1 base at V and 0 bases at J, with 12 bases between. Per the germline V gene, CDR1 is LNHDA and CDR2 is SQIVND (reference sequence). This CDR3 spans 16 amino acids. The CDR3 here is CASSIGAAGMNTEAFF. CDR3 nucleotide sequence: TGTGCCAGTAGTATAGGGGCGGCAGGGATGAACACTGAAGCTTTCTTT.

This chain joins TRBV4-3 and TRBJ2-5; TRBD2 might be the D (5 bases). The germline V gene encodes CDR1 LGHNA and CDR2 YSLEER. The CDR3 is made up of 13 amino acids. V gave up 1 base and J gave up 4 bases, with 7 bases separating them. CDR3 in DNA: TGCGCCAGCAGCCAAGCAGAGGGAGAGACCCAGTACTTC. Translation: CASSQAEGETQYF.

CDR3 in DNA: TGTGCCACGACGGGGGTGGTCCAAGAGACCCAGTACTTC. It specifies CATTGVVQETQYF. This chain uses TRBV6-5 with TRBJ2-5, with D possibly TRBD2 on 6 matching bases. This CDR3 region has 13 residues. V shed 10 bases and J shed 1 base, with 13 bases lying between them. Germline V lookup: CDR1 MNHEY, CDR2 SVGAGI.

The CDR3 nucleotides read TGTGCCACAGGGGAACAGGGGACCACTGAAGCTTTCTTT. Its translation: CATGEQGTTEAFF. The rearrangement links TRBV27 to TRBJ1-1; TRBD1 matches 7 bases. Trimming took 10 bases from V and 4 from J; bases not matched to a gene: 9. The germline V gene has CDR1 MNHEY and CDR2 SMNVEV (reference sequence). This CDR3 is 13 amino acids long.

The chain combines TRBV5-1 with TRBJ2-1, with D perhaps TRBD1 (7 bases). The CDR3 totals 15 residues. Trimming stripped 4 bases from V and 3 bases from J, with 14 bases between. The germline V gene has CDR1 SGHRS and CDR2 YFSETQ. CDR3 nucleotide sequence: TGCGCCAGCAGCACTAGACAGGGAGGCTACAATGAGCAGTTCTTC. Its translation: CASSTRQGGYNEQFF.